The T cell receptor beta chain described here comes from a study of technical replicates of blood from several donors. Assay: immunoSEQ multiplex PCR; the TCRdb copy retains only in-frame clones and omits some. Of more than 70,000 clones listed, roughly nine tenths are singletons. The CDR3 has 16 amino acids. V lost 3 bases, J lost 10 bases, and 12 bases stayed unmatched. CDR1 SEHNR and CDR2 FQNEAQ come from the germline V gene (reference sequence). The sequence was obtained from a human donor in good health. Sequenced material: T cells isolated from PBMCs. V and J are TRBV7-9 and TRBJ1-6; 7 bases agree with TRBD1. The CDR3 is CASSLTERGLGSPLHF. In DNA, the CDR3 is TGTGCCAGCAGCTTGACGGAGAGGGGGCTAGGCTCACCCCTCCACTTT.